This T cell receptor beta chain was observed in a study of OX40 agonist ivuxolimab in advanced cancers. Whole-study context: Patients were around 83% male with ages roughly 20 to 90, mean around 61.

General study results and limits: Antigen specificity of clonally expanded peripheral T cells was not established. Partial responders receiving 0.1-3.0 mg/kg showed among the lowest clonal expansion.

Points on this clone: Antigen unknown.

The repertoire was sequenced with immunoSEQ multiplex PCR; TCRdb's copy has only in-frame clones and lacks some. The sample has 45,000 or so clones; roughly 86% are singletons. Germline CDR1 SEHNR, CDR2 FQNEAQ (reference sequence). The CDR3 is 17 amino acids. V was clipped by 4 bases and J by 3 bases; unmatched bases: 12. The chain has TRBV7-9 and TRBJ1-3; 7 nucleotides align to TRBD1. This sequence was found in an adult with an advanced solid tumor such as melanoma, head and neck, liver or kidney cancer. Sequencing was performed on CD4+ or CD8+ T cells sorted from blood, taken in a trial of the OX40 agonist ivuxolimab. CDR3 sequence: CASSSNRQGVFGNTIYF. The CDR3 bases are TGTGCCAGCAGCTCAAACCGACAGGGAGTCTTTGGAAACACCATATATTTT.